This T cell receptor (beta chain) was recovered during a study of T cells in Graves' hyperthyroidism and ophthalmopathy. The germline V gene has CDR1 SEHNR and CDR2 FQNEAQ (reference sequence). The CDR3 is made up of 15 amino acids. V lost 2 bases and J lost 3; bases outside the gene matches: 6. Amplified regions were TCR beta CDR3 sequences from RNA transcripts. A set of HTBI primers served as the primers for a first-round RT-PCR of the TCR CDR3. TCRdb reanalysed the multiplex PCR reads using MiXCR and keeps one entry per CDR3 protein. The sample shows some 690,000 distinct CDR3 sequences, approximately 15% of them seen only once. Exclusions: uncontrolled infection, other autoimmune disease, pregnancy, lactation.

The chain is built from TRBV7-9 and TRBJ2-5; 7 bases are a match to TRBD2. This sequence was found in a man aged 45-65 years with Graves' hyperthyroidism. Material for sequencing was blood. DNA for the CDR3: TGTGCCAGCAGCTTATTAGAACTAGCGAAAGAGACCCAGTACTTC. Amino acid sequence: CASSLLELAKETQYF.